This T cell receptor beta chain derives from a study of blood T cell repertoires in COVID-19. Study context: The United States, Italy and Spain were the sources of the acute and convalescent COVID-19 samples. PBMCs, B-cell-depleted T cells, or T cells were the source of the cDNA or gDNA that made up the material.

Per the authors' pipeline: Estimation of nucleated cell counts was performed using reference gene primer amplification. Using immunoSEQ multiplex PCR, the repertoire was profiled, and TCRdb retains in-frame clones only, with some absent. The DNA gave D and trimming, while V, J and clone size come from that table. Of some 200,000 clones listed, just over 90% are singletons. CDR1 and CDR2 (germline): KGHSH, LQKENI. The CDR3 loop spans 15 amino acids. V dropped 4 bases and J dropped 5 bases, with 17 bases sitting between them. Sequenced material: peripheral blood. The sequence derives from a man aged 25 to 40 with acute or convalescent COVID-19. This chain joins TRBV18 and TRBJ2-5; D possibly corresponds to TRBD2 (7 bases). CDR3 in amino acids: CASSLTGGRGETQYF. The CDR3 region has the DNA TGTGCCAGCTCACTTACGGGGGGCCGGGGTGAGACCCAGTACTTC.